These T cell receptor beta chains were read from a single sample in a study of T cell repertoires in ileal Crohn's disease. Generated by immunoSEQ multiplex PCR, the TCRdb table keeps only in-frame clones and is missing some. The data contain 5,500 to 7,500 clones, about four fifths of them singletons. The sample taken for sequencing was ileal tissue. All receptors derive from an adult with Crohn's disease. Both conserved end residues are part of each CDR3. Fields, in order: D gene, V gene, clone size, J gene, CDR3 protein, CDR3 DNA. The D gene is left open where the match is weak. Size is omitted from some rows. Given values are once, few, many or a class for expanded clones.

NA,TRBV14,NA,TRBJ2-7,CASSRAPGEVYEQYF,TGTGCCAGCAGTCGTGCCCCGGGGGAAGTCTACGAGCAGTACTTC
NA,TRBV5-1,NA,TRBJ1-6,CASSLTGEYAAYNSPLHF,TGCGCCAGCAGCTTGACGGGCGAATATGCAGCTTATAATTCACCCCTCCACTTT
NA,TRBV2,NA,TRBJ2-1,CASNGMAGQYNEQFF,TGTGCCAGCAATGGGATGGCAGGTCAATACAATGAGCAGTTCTTC
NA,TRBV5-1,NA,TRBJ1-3,CASSSSPGGNTIYF,TGCGCCAGCAGCTCTTCTCCGGGTGGAAACACCATATATTTT
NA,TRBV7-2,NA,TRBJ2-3,CASSRAWGTDTQYF,TGTGCCAGCAGCCGGGCCTGGGGCACAGATACGCAGTATTTT
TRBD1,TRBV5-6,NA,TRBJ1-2,CASSINRGRDYTF,TGTGCCAGCAGCATTAACAGGGGGCGCGACTACACCTTC
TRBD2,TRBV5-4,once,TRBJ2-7,CASSPGGLARSYEQYF,TGTGCCAGCAGCCCAGGGGGACTAGCGCGGTCCTACGAGCAGTACTTC
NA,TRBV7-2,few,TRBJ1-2,CASSLRVWNYGYTF,TGTGCCAGCAGCTTAAGGGTGTGGAACTATGGCTACACCTTC
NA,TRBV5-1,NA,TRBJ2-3,CASSRDSSTDTQYF,TGCGCCAGCAGCAGGGACTCGTCCACAGATACGCAGTATTTT
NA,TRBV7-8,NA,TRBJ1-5,CASSPDTNQPQHF,TGTGCCAGCAGTCCGGACACTAACCAGCCCCAGCATTTT
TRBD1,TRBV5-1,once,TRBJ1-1,CASRTHGTGALEAFF,TGCGCCAGCAGAACCCACGGGACAGGGGCCCTTGAAGCTTTCTTT
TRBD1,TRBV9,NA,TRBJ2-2,CASSATRGQTGELFF,TGTGCCAGCAGCGCGACCAGGGGGCAGACCGGGGAGCTGTTTTTT
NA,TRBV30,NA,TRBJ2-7,CAWSSRPGRSILSYEQYF,TGTGCCTGGAGTTCTAGGCCAGGGAGATCGATCCTATCCTACGAGCAGTACTTC
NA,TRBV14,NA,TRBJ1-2,CASSGVERDYGYTF,TGTGCCAGCAGCGGGGTGGAGAGAGACTATGGCTACACCTTC
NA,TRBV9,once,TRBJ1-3,CASSPLLRGVGNTIYF,TGTGCCAGCAGCCCCCTCCTCCGCGGGGTTGGAAACACCATATATTTT
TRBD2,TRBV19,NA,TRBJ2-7,CASRNPGGAHEQYF,TGTGCCAGTCGTAACCCCGGGGGGGCCCACGAGCAGTACTTC
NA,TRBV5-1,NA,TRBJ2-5,CASRGGDQETQYF,TGCGCCAGCAGAGGAGGGGACCAAGAGACCCAGTACTTC
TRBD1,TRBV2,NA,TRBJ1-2,CASNRDSRMYGYTF,TGTGCCAGCAACCGGGACAGTAGGATGTATGGCTACACCTTC
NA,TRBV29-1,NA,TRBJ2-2,CSTLLANTGELFF,TGCAGCACCCTTCTGGCGAACACCGGGGAGCTGTTTTTT
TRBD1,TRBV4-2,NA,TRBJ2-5,CASSQGRGTGEETQYF,TGTGCCAGCAGCCAAGGAAGAGGGACAGGGGAAGAGACCCAGTACTTC
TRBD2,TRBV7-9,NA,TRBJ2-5,CASSLPGGETQYF,TGTGCCAGCAGCTTACCGGGAGGAGAGACCCAGTACTTC
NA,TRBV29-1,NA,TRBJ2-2,CSVGHTGELFF,TGCAGCGTTGGACACACCGGGGAGCTGTTTTTT
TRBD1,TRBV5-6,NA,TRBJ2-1,CASSLGDRISMGQFF,TGTGCCAGCAGCTTAGGGGACAGAATTTCTATGGGGCAGTTCTTC
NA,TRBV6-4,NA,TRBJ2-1,CASSDDPRREQFF,TGTGCCAGCAGTGACGATCCCAGGAGAGAGCAGTTCTTC
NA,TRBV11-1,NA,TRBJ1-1,CASRREGVVSEAFF,TGTGCCAGCCGGAGGGAAGGGGTCGTCTCTGAAGCTTTCTTT
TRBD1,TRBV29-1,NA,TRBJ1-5,CSVEELGDSSNQPQHF,TGCAGCGTTGAAGAGCTTGGGGACAGTAGCAATCAGCCCCAGCATTTT
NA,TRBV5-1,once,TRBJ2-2,CASSLGAQGDTGELFF,TGCGCCAGCAGCTTGGGGGCACAGGGAGACACCGGGGAGCTGTTTTTT
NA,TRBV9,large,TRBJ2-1,CASSAIGDEQFF,TGTGCCAGCAGCGCAATAGGGGATGAGCAGTTCTTC
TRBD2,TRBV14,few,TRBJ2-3,CASSPRLAHTQYF,TGTGCCAGCAGCCCTCGACTAGCACATACGCAGTATTTT
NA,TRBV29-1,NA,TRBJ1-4,CSVATWSEKLFF,TGCAGCGTTGCAACCTGGAGTGAAAAACTGTTTTTT
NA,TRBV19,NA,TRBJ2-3,CASSPSVTSTDTQYF,TGTGCCAGTAGCCCATCGGTGACAAGCACAGATACGCAGTATTTT
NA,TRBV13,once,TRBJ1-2,CATSFGRGGNYGYTF,TGTGCCACGTCCTTTGGCCGAGGGGGTAACTATGGCTACACCTTC
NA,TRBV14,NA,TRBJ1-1,CASSRNTEAFF,TGTGCCAGCAGCCGGAACACTGAAGCTTTCTTT
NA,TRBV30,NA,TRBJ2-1,CAWTLGRSYNEQFF,TGTGCCTGGACCCTGGGAAGGTCCTACAATGAGCAGTTCTTC
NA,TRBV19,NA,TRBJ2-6,CASSMLGAGANVLTF,TGTGCCAGTAGTATGTTGGGGGCTGGGGCCAACGTCCTGACTTTC
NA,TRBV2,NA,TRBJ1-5,CASSVWTSRPQHF,TGTGCCAGCAGCGTCTGGACCTCTAGGCCCCAGCATTTT
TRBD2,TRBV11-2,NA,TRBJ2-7,CASGRGGWEQYF,TGTGCCAGCGGGCGGGGGGGTTGGGAGCAGTACTTC
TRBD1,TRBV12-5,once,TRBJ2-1,CASGFETGGLYEQFF,TGTGCTAGTGGCTTCGAAACAGGGGGGCTCTATGAGCAGTTCTTC